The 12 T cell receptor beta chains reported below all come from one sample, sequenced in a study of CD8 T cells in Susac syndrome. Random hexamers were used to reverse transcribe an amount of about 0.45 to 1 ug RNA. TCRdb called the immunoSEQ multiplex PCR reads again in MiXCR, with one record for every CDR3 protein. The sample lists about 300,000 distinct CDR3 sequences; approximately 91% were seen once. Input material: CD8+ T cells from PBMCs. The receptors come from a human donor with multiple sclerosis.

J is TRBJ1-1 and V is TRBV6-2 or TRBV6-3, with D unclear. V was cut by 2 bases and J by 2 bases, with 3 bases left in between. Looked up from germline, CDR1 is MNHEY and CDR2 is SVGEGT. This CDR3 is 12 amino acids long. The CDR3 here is CASSYRNTEAFF. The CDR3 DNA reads TGTGCCAGCAGTTACAGAAACACTGAAGCTTTCTTT.

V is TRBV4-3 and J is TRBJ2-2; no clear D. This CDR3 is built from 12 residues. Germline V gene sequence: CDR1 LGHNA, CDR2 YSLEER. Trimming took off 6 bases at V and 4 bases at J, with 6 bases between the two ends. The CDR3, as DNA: TGCGCCAGCAGGGCAGGCACCGGGGAGCTGTTTTTT. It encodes CASRAGTGELFF.

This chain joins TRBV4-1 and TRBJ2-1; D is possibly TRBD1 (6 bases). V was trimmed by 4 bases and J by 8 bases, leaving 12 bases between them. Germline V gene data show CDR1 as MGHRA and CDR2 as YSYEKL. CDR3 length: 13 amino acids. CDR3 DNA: TGCGCCAGCAGCCCGGGACAATTTTATGAGCAGTTCTTC. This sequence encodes CASSPGQFYEQFF.

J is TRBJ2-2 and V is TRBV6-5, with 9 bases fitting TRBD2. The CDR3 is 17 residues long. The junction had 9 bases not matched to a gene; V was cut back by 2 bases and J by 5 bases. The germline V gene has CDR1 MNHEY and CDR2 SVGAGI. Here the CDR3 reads CASSYHPSGALTGELFF. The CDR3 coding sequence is TGTGCCAGCAGTTACCACCCTAGCGGGGCCCTGACCGGGGAGCTGTTTTTT.

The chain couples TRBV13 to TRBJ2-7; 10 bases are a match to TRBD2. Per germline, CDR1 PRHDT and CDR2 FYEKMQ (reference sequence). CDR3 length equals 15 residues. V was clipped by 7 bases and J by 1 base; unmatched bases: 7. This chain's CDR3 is CASNSGRTASYEQYF. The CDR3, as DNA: TGTGCCAGCAATAGCGGGAGGACCGCGTCCTACGAGCAGTACTTC.

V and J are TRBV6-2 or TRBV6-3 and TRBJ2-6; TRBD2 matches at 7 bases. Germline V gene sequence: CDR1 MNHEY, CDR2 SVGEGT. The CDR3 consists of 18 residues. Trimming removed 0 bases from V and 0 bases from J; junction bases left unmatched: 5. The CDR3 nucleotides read TGTGCCAGCAGTTACTCGGCGGGGGTGTCCTCTGGGGCCAACGTCCTGACTTTC. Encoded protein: CASSYSAGVSSGANVLTF.

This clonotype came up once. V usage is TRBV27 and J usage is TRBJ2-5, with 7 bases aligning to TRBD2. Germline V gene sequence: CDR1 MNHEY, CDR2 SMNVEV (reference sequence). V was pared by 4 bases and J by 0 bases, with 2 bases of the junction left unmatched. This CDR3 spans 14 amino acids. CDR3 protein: CASSSLADQETQYF. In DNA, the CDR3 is TGTGCCAGCAGTTCGCTAGCGGACCAAGAGACCCAGTACTTC.

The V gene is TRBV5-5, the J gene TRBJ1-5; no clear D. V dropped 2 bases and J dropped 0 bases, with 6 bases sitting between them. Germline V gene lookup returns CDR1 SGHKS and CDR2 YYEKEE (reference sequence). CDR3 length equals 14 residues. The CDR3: CASSFSYSNQPQHF. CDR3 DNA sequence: TGTGCCAGCAGCTTTTCATATAGCAATCAGCCCCAGCATTTT.

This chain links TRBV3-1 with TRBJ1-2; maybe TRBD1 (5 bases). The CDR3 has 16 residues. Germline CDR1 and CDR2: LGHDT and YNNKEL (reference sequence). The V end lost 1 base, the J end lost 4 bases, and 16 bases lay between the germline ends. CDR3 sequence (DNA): TGTGCCAGCAGCCAAGTTCTGGGGCTGAAAACCTATGGCTACACCTTC. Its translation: CASSQVLGLKTYGYTF.

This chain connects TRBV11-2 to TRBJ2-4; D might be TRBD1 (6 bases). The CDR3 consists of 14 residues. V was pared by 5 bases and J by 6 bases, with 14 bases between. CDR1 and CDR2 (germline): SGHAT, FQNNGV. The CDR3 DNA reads TGTGCCAGCAGCCAATTACAGGGCGGAAACATTCAGTACTTC. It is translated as CASSQLQGGNIQYF.

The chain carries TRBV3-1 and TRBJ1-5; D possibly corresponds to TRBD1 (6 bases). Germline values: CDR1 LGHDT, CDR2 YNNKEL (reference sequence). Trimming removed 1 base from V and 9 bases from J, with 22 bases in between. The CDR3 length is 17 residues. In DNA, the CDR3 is TGTGCCAGCAGCCAAGGTATCTCAGGGGACCCCAAGGGGCCCCAGCATTTT. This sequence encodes CASSQGISGDPKGPQHF. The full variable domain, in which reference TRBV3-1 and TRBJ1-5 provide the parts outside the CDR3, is DTAVSQTPKYLVTQMGNDKSIKCEQNLGHDTMYWYKQDSKKFLKIMFSYNNKELIINETVPNRFSPKSPDKAHLNLHINSLELGDSAVYFCASSQGISGDPKGPQHFGDGTRLSIL.

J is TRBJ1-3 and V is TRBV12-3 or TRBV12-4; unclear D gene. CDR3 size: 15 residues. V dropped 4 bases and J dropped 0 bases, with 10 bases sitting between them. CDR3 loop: CASSSSFSSGNTIYF. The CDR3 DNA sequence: TGTGCCAGCAGTTCCTCTTTTAGCTCTGGAAACACCATATATTTT.